Shown below are 10 T cell receptor beta chains from a single sample sequenced in a study of regulatory T cells in long-lasting Graves disease. Time point of the sample: newly diagnosed GD, antithyroid drugs for less than 3 months. Extracted PBMC RNA gave rise to the TCR library. Researchers made TCR beta libraries by using iRepertoire HTBI primers and running Arm-PCR on CDR3 regions. From the multiplex PCR reads, TCRdb called clonotypes with MiXCR, one entry per CDR3 protein. The sample includes around 450,000 distinct CDR3 sequences, about 15% of them seen just once. The same sample was also used in a study of T cells in Graves' hyperthyroidism and ophthalmopathy.

The source material was peripheral blood mononuclear cells (PBMCs), sampled at new diagnosis, from a patient treated with antithyroid drugs. These receptors all stem from a woman aged 40 to 50 with Graves disease.

This clonotype has ten or more counts. V gene TRBV6-1 combines with J gene TRBJ1-1; D unresolved. The CDR3 is made up of 11 amino acids. From germline, CDR1 is MNHNS and CDR2 SASEGT. The germline V and J ends were trimmed by 3 bases and 6 bases, with 5 bases remaining between them. The CDR3 region has the DNA TGTGCCAGCAGTGAGATGGCTGAAGCTTTCTTT. Translated, it gives CASSEMAEAFF.

This clonotype was found many times. The chain employs TRBV2 and TRBJ2-6; possible D gene TRBD2, 5 bases. CDR3 size: 14 residues. V shed 6 bases and J shed 0 bases, with 6 bases lying between them. In germline, CDR1 is SNHLY, CDR2 FYNNEI. The CDR3 DNA reads TGTGCCAGCAGCGGGAACTCTGGGGCCAACGTCCTGACTTTC. Translated: CASSGNSGANVLTF.

V usage is TRBV5-1 and J usage is TRBJ2-1; possibly TRBD2 for D (5 bases). Germline V CDR1 and CDR2: SGHRS, YFSETQ. V gave up 1 base and J gave up 1 base, with 15 bases separating them. This CDR3 is 17 amino acids long. This CDR3 reads CASSLRASGLSYNEQFF. The CDR3, as DNA: TGCGCCAGCAGCTTGAGGGCCAGCGGCCTATCCTACAATGAGCAGTTCTTC.

This chain links TRBV27 with TRBJ2-2; D unclear. V lost 6 bases to trimming and J lost 4 bases, with 12 bases between them. The CDR3 has 14 amino acids. The V gene's germline CDR1 is MNHEY and CDR2 SMNVEV (reference sequence). The CDR3 region is CASSPWGATGELFF. The CDR3 nucleotides are TGTGCCAGCAGCCCCTGGGGTGCCACCGGGGAGCTGTTTTTT.

This clonotype was observed a handful of times. The gene calls are TRBV4-3 and TRBJ2-7; 10 bases are shared with TRBD2. The CDR3 has 15 amino acids. J was trimmed by 0 bases and V by 2 bases; bases with no gene match: 1. The V gene's germline CDR1 is LGHNA and CDR2 YSLEER. In nucleotides, the CDR3 is TGCGCCAGCAGCCAACTAGCGGGAGACTCCTACGAGCAGTACTTC. It encodes CASSQLAGDSYEQYF.

This clonotype was recorded at least ten times. The CDR3 protein is CSAQRGYNEQFF. The CDR3 coding sequence is TGCAGTGCCCAGCGGGGGTACAATGAGCAGTTCTTC. The gene calls are TRBV20-1 and TRBJ2-1; 8 positions agree with TRBD2. The CDR3 totals 12 residues. After removal of 6 bases from V and 4 bases from J, the junction contained 2 bases not matched to a gene. Germline assignment: CDR1 DFQATT and CDR2 SNEGSKA (reference sequence).

The V and J genes are TRBV7-8 and TRBJ2-1; the match to TRBD2 covers 9 bases. Per the germline V gene, CDR1 is SGHVS and CDR2 is FQNEAQ. This CDR3 region has 19 residues. The junction had 10 bases not matched to a gene; V was cut back by 1 base and J by 0 bases. CDR3 in amino acids: CASSLVASGIRSSYNEQFF. Written as DNA, the CDR3 is TGTGCCAGCAGCTTAGTGGCTAGCGGGATTCGGAGCTCCTACAATGAGCAGTTCTTC. The variable domain in full, with the rest retrieved from reference TRBV7-8 and TRBJ2-1, is GAGVSQSPRYKVAKRGQDVALRCDPISGHVSLFWYQQALGQGPEFLTYFQNEAQLDKSGLPSDRFFAERPEGSVSTLKIQRTQQEDSAVYLCASSLVASGIRSSYNEQFFGPGTRLTVL.

This clonotype was observed at least ten times. This chain links TRBV12-3 or TRBV12-4 with TRBJ2-1; 12 nucleotides agree with TRBD2. The CDR3 contains 17 residues. V lost 3 bases, J lost 3 bases, and 6 bases stayed unmatched. The CDR3 DNA reads as TGTGCCAGCAGTTTCCCCGGACTAGCGGGATACTACAATGAGCAGTTCTTC. Translation: CASSFPGLAGYYNEQFF.

This clonotype has at least ten counts. The J gene is TRBJ1-1, the V gene TRBV6-5; D ambiguous. The V gene's germline CDR1 is MNHEY and CDR2 SVGAGI. The V end lost 4 bases, the J end lost 7 bases, and 7 bases lay between the germline ends. This CDR3 is 11 amino acids long. The CDR3 sequence: CASSSQVEAFF. Written as DNA, the CDR3 is TGTGCCAGCAGTTCCCAGGTTGAAGCTTTCTTT.

The sample holds many counts of this clonotype. The CDR3 protein is CASSLGAPPYNEQFF. CDR3 bases: TGTGCCAGCAGCCTGGGGGCCCCCCCCTACAATGAGCAGTTCTTC. V and J are TRBV7-9 and TRBJ2-1, with a possible D match to TRBD1 (6 bases). The CDR3 covers 15 residues. The germline gives CDR1 SEHNR, CDR2 FQNEAQ (reference sequence). V lost 5 bases to trimming and J lost 2 bases, with 13 bases between them.